This TCR beta chain was sequenced in a study of T-cell reconstitution after alpha-beta-depleted transplantation in children. Unique molecular identifiers were incorporated when the TCRbeta library was constructed. Each CDR3 protein is one row after TCRdb ran MiXCR on the PCR reads. The sample has about 460,000 distinct CDR3 sequences; about 10% are singletons. The study's findings and limits: Alpha-beta T cells present about two months after transplant were reported to originate from several hundred expanded graft clones. Hyperexpanded clones declined; after one year, newly produced T cells mostly supplied diversity. Elevated TCRbeta diversity at day 60 was traced, in some patients, to surviving recipient T cells and thymic progenitors.

V lost 2 bases to trimming and J lost 0 bases; unmatched junction nucleotides: 13. The CDR3 has 20 residues. In the case of this clonotype: Its antigen is unknown.

The starting material was PBMCs, mostly from graft donor cells, obtained 180 days after TCRalphabeta/CD19-depleted stem cell transplant. The origin of this receptor is a female patient aged 2-9 years who had a stem cell transplant for aplastic anemia, so the T cells may come from the graft donor. The chain couples TRBV12-3 or TRBV12-4 to TRBJ2-6; 7 positions match TRBD1. The CDR3 sequence is CASSLTPRTGDNSGANVLTF. CDR3 coding DNA: TGTGCCAGCAGTTTAACTCCCCGGACAGGCGACAACTCTGGGGCCAACGTCCTGACTTTC.